This T cell receptor (beta chain) comes out of a study of blood T cell repertoires in COVID-19. The overall study: Acute and convalescent COVID-19 specimens originated in the United States, Italy and Spain.

How the authors handled the data: How many nucleated cells were present was estimated from reference gene primer amplification. The assay was immunoSEQ multiplex PCR, and TCRdb's table has in-frame clones only and misses some. That table gives V, J and clone size, and the DNA gave D and trimming. Found here are 300,000 or so clones, around 84% of them singletons; the top ten hold over 9.5%. V was cut by 4 bases and J by 1 base, with 11 bases left in between. The CDR3 length is 14 residues. In germline, CDR1 is SGHRS, CDR2 YFSETQ. The sequencing input was PBMCs or T cells enriched from blood (not recorded which). This TCR was sampled from a woman in her late teens or twenties who had recovered from COVID-19. The chain uses TRBV5-1 and TRBJ1-1, with no clear D. The CDR3 nucleotides read TGCGCCAGCAGCGAGGGATGGCAGAACACTGAAGCTTTCTTT. It specifies CASSEGWQNTEAFF.